This T cell receptor (beta chain) appears in the sequencing data of a study of CD8+CD57+ T cells in acquired aplastic anemia. Findings and limits, study-wide: Approximately 28 CD8+ CDR3 sequences were shared between patients and controls.

On this clonotype itself: No antigen is known for it.

The TCR beta profiling, which covered VDJ combination and CDR3 sequence, was carried out using genomic DNA as the template. TCRdb re-analysed the reads in MiXCR, keeping a single row per CDR3 protein. The sample includes about 42,000 distinct CDR3 sequences, approximately 67% of them seen just once. The CDR3 is 12 residues long. The V end lost 5 bases, the J end lost 6 bases, and 10 bases lay between the germline ends. Germline CDR1 reads SNHLY; CDR2 reads FYNNEI. This rearrangement joins TRBV2 to TRBJ1-1; D is uncertain. The sample was sorted CD4+, CD8+, or CD8+CD57+ T cells (not recorded which) from PBMCs. The sequence came from a human donor in good health, serving as a control. This chain's CDR3 is CASSLSWAEAFF. The DNA of the CDR3 is TGTGCCAGCAGTCTCAGTTGGGCTGAAGCTTTCTTT.